A selection of T cell receptor beta chains follows, all from one sample in a study of blood T cell repertoires in COVID-19. Here immunoSEQ multiplex PCR was the method, and the copy in TCRdb shows in-frame clones only, minus some. The profile covers approximately 300,000 clones, with nearly 90% appearing a single time and 0.8% to 1.3% taken by the ten largest. The specimen was peripheral blood. The receptors were gathered from a woman in her 40s with COVID-19, enrolled during active disease. Both conserved end residues are part of each CDR3. A D gene is named only where the DNA matches it firmly. The size field is filled for only some rows; it gives once, few, many or a size class.

d_call: TRBD1
v_call: TRBV6-5
clone_size: -
j_call: TRBJ1-4
cdr3_aa: CASSRGGADNEKLFF
cdr3_nt: TGTGCCAGCAGTAGAGGGGGCGCGGACAATGAAAAACTGTTTTTT

d_call: -
v_call: TRBV9
clone_size: once
j_call: TRBJ2-1
cdr3_aa: CASSVGNMGQQFF
cdr3_nt: TGTGCCAGCAGCGTAGGTAATATGGGCCAGCAGTTCTTC

d_call: TRBD2
v_call: TRBV4-3
clone_size: -
j_call: TRBJ2-2
cdr3_aa: CASSQDGEGRDTGELFF
cdr3_nt: TGCGCCAGCAGCCAAGATGGGGAGGGGAGGGACACCGGGGAGCTGTTTTTT

d_call: -
v_call: TRBV11-3
clone_size: -
j_call: TRBJ2-1
cdr3_aa: CASSPGISLNEQFF
cdr3_nt: TGTGCCAGCAGCCCCGGGATATCTCTCAATGAGCAGTTCTTC

d_call: TRBD1
v_call: TRBV7-2
clone_size: once
j_call: TRBJ1-2
cdr3_aa: CASSVPGQYYGYTF
cdr3_nt: TGTGCCAGCAGCGTACCGGGACAGTACTATGGCTACACCTTC

d_call: -
v_call: TRBV13
clone_size: -
j_call: TRBJ2-3
cdr3_aa: CASSSSSGEGEGTDTQYF
cdr3_nt: TGTGCCAGCAGCTCCTCCTCGGGAGAGGGTGAGGGCACAGATACGCAGTATTTT

d_call: -
v_call: TRBV6-6
clone_size: -
j_call: TRBJ1-5
cdr3_aa: CASSYDTGNQPQHF
cdr3_nt: TGTGCCAGCAGTTACGATACAGGGAATCAGCCCCAGCATTTT

d_call: TRBD2
v_call: TRBV6-1
clone_size: -
j_call: TRBJ2-5
cdr3_aa: CASSEDFSGGRETQYF
cdr3_nt: TGTGCCAGCAGTGAAGATTTTAGCGGGGGGCGAGAGACCCAGTACTTC

d_call: -
v_call: TRBV7-8
clone_size: once
j_call: TRBJ1-5
cdr3_aa: CASSPPGGQSNQPQHF
cdr3_nt: TGTGCCAGCAGCCCCCCTGGCGGACAGAGCAATCAGCCCCAGCATTTT

d_call: TRBD1
v_call: TRBV28
clone_size: -
j_call: TRBJ2-6
cdr3_aa: CASRGTGGALFGANVLTF
cdr3_nt: TGTGCCAGCAGGGGTACAGGGGGCGCTTTATTTGGGGCCAACGTCCTGACTTTC

d_call: TRBD1
v_call: TRBV27
clone_size: -
j_call: TRBJ2-4
cdr3_aa: CASSLIGQGGRNIQYF
cdr3_nt: TGTGCCAGCAGTTTGATCGGACAGGGTGGGAGAAACATTCAGTACTTC

d_call: -
v_call: TRBV12-3/TRBV12-4
clone_size: once
j_call: TRBJ2-5
cdr3_aa: CASSFLETQYF
cdr3_nt: TGTGCCAGCAGTTTTCTTGAGACCCAGTACTTC

d_call: TRBD2
v_call: TRBV7-8
clone_size: -
j_call: TRBJ2-7
cdr3_aa: CASSLGLALYEQYF
cdr3_nt: TGTGCCAGCAGCTTGGGACTAGCTCTCTACGAGCAGTACTTC

d_call: -
v_call: TRBV11-1
clone_size: -
j_call: TRBJ2-2
cdr3_aa: CASSSRGTDTGELFF
cdr3_nt: TGTGCCAGCAGCTCACGGGGGACTGACACCGGGGAGCTGTTTTTT

d_call: -
v_call: TRBV24-1
clone_size: -
j_call: TRBJ1-1
cdr3_aa: CATTEGTEAFF
cdr3_nt: TGTGCCACCACAGAGGGCACTGAAGCTTTCTTT

d_call: -
v_call: TRBV15
clone_size: -
j_call: TRBJ2-7
cdr3_aa: CATSTSYSEQYF
cdr3_nt: TGTGCCACCAGCACCTCTTACAGCGAGCAGTACTTC

d_call: TRBD1
v_call: TRBV24-1
clone_size: -
j_call: TRBJ1-5
cdr3_aa: CATSGGGADQPQHF
cdr3_nt: TGTGCCACCAGCGGAGGGGGCGCGGATCAGCCCCAGCATTTT

d_call: -
v_call: TRBV5-6
clone_size: -
j_call: TRBJ2-7
cdr3_aa: CASSLGARGYEQYF
cdr3_nt: TGTGCCAGCAGCTTGGGGGCCAGGGGTTACGAGCAGTACTTC

d_call: TRBD2
v_call: TRBV7-2
clone_size: -
j_call: TRBJ2-3
cdr3_aa: CASSLVGGGDTQYF
cdr3_nt: TGTGCCAGCAGCTTAGTCGGCGGGGGGGATACGCAGTATTTT

d_call: TRBD1
v_call: TRBV5-5
clone_size: -
j_call: TRBJ1-6
cdr3_aa: CASSLGQGSSPLHF
cdr3_nt: TGTGCCAGCAGCCTAGGACAGGGTTCTTCACCCCTCCACTTT

d_call: TRBD2
v_call: TRBV30
clone_size: -
j_call: TRBJ2-3
cdr3_aa: CAWSVGTSDTDTQYF
cdr3_nt: TGTGCCTGGAGTGTAGGTACTAGCGACACAGATACGCAGTATTTT

d_call: TRBD2
v_call: TRBV5-1
clone_size: -
j_call: TRBJ2-4
cdr3_aa: CASSLAMGGTENIQYF
cdr3_nt: TGCGCCAGCAGCTTGGCCATGGGAGGGACGGAAAACATTCAGTACTTC